Given below is one T cell receptor beta chain in context. The data belong to a study of shared clonotypes between healthy human individuals. TCRdb's table, derived via immunoSEQ multiplex PCR, lists solely in-frame clones and lacks some. The sample gives more than 2 million clones, over 85% of which show up once; 0.13% is in the top ten. The CDR3 runs 14 residues. Trimming cost V 6 bases and J 3 bases; bases outside gene matches: 7. Germline V gene data show CDR1 as WSHSY and CDR2 as SAAADI. The J gene is TRBJ2-7, the V gene TRBV10-2, with 8 positions matching TRBD2. Input material: naive CD4+ T cells sorted from blood. Subset here: CD45RA+ positively selected. This TCR was sampled from a man aged 18 to 29 in good health. The CDR3 DNA reads TGCGCCAGCAGGGGTGGGGGGACTAGCTACGAGCAGTACTTC. Protein sequence: CASRGGGTSYEQYF.